One and the same sample provided the 30 T cell receptor beta chains below, sequenced in a study of CD8 T cells in ankylosing spondylitis. TCRdb fed the 5' RACE reads into MiXCR, producing one record per CDR3 protein. The sample includes 340,000 or so distinct CDR3 sequences, roughly 14% of them seen just once. The sample comprised blood, either unsorted or a sorted T cell fraction (not recorded which). These receptors came from a male donor with ankylosing spondylitis or in good health (not recorded which).

This chain links TRBV5-1 with TRBJ2-7; D not resolved. V dropped 1 base and J dropped 5 bases, with 19 bases sitting between them. CDR3 length: 16 amino acids. Per germline, CDR1 SGHRS and CDR2 YFSETQ. CDR3 sequence (DNA): TGCGCCAGCAGCTTGCCCTCCAGGTCTGCGATGAACGAGCAGTACTTC. It translates to CASSLPSRSAMNEQYF.

The chain uses TRBV30 and TRBJ2-7, with D uncertain. The germline CDR1 and CDR2 sequences are GTSNPN and SVGIG (reference sequence). V was pared by 2 bases and J by 2 bases, with 13 bases between. The CDR3 is made up of 14 amino acids. The CDR3 nucleotides read TGTGCCTGGAGTCGCGTCCCCGCCGCCTACGAGCAGTACTTC. It specifies CAWSRVPAAYEQYF.

This clonotype was detected ten times or more. The gene calls are TRBV29-1 and TRBJ1-1; D is undetermined. Germline CDR1 reads SQVTM; CDR2 reads ANQGSEA. V dropped 3 bases and J dropped 1 base, with 9 bases sitting between them. The CDR3 sequence is 13 residues long. The CDR3 DNA reads TGCAGCGTTGAGTCGGCAGAGAACACTGAAGCTTTCTTT. Translation: CSVESAENTEAFF.

This clonotype occurred many times. The chain recombines TRBV12-3 or TRBV12-4 with TRBJ2-1; TRBD2 matches at 7 bases. The CDR3 runs 14 residues. With V trimmed by 7 bases and J by 10 bases, 13 bases remained unmatched. The CDR3 bases are TGTGCCAGCATCCTAGAGGCGGGAGTGGGGGAGCAGTTCTTC. It yields the protein CASILEAGVGEQFF.

The chain links TRBV5-1 to TRBJ2-2, with 7 bases aligning to TRBD1. V lost 4 bases and J lost 4; bases outside the gene matches: 7. This CDR3 contains 15 residues. Germline V CDR1 and CDR2: SGHRS, YFSETQ. The CDR3 sequence is CASSVQGIGTGELFF. CDR3 nucleotides: TGCGCCAGCAGCGTACAGGGGATCGGCACCGGGGAGCTGTTTTTT.

The genes are TRBV5-1 and TRBJ2-1; 8 bases agree with TRBD2. V was clipped by 3 bases and J by 6 bases; unmatched bases: 8. Per the germline V gene, CDR1 is SGHRS and CDR2 is YFSETQ. The CDR3 length is 15 residues. The CDR3 DNA is TGCGCCAGCAGCTCCAGCGGGGGATCCGCCAATGAGCAGTTCTTC. Encoded protein: CASSSSGGSANEQFF. The variable domain in full, with the rest retrieved from reference TRBV5-1 and TRBJ2-1, is KAGVTQTPRYLIKTRGQQVTLSCSPISGHRSVSWYQQTPGQGLQFLFEYFSETQRNKGNFPGRFSGRQFSNSRSEMNVSTLELGDSALYLCASSSSGGSANEQFFGPGTRLTVL.

The chain has TRBV4-2 and TRBJ1-2; D is uncertain. The germline V gene has CDR1 LGHNA and CDR2 YNFKEQ. V shed 4 bases and J shed 0 bases, with 12 bases lying between them. CDR3 length: 15 residues. CDR3 protein: CASSPTIGPNYGYTF. The CDR3 DNA is TGTGCCAGCAGCCCCACCATCGGCCCTAACTATGGCTACACCTTC.

In its sample, this clonotype was seen a few times. The chain is built from TRBV12-3 or TRBV12-4 and TRBJ2-3; the D gene could be TRBD1 or TRBD2 (5 bases each). The V end lost 8 bases, the J end lost 4 bases, and 13 bases lay between the germline ends. The length of the CDR3 is 13 residues. CDR3 sequence: CASGGRGADTQYF. In DNA form, the CDR3 reads TGTGCCAGCGGGGGTCGGGGCGCAGATACGCAGTATTTT.

The V gene is TRBV9, the J gene TRBJ2-2, with 7 bases lining up with TRBD1. There are 13 residues in the CDR3. The V gene's germline CDR1 is SGDLS and CDR2 YYNGEE. The V segment lost 5 bases and the J segment 7 bases; nucleotides outside the gene matches: 5. The CDR3: CASRTGRDGELFF. CDR3 bases: TGTGCCAGCAGGACAGGGCGAGACGGGGAGCTGTTTTTT.

The gene calls are TRBV20-1 and TRBJ2-7; D assignment may be TRBD1 or TRBD2 (5 bases each). V lost 0 bases, J lost 2 bases, and 11 bases lay in between. The CDR3 length is 14 residues. Germline V gene lookup returns CDR1 DFQATT and CDR2 SNEGSKA (reference sequence). The CDR3 DNA is TGCAGTGCTAGAGAGGGGACCGGAACCTACGAGCAGTACTTC. Translation: CSAREGTGTYEQYF.

V and J are TRBV15 and TRBJ1-1; the D is unclear. V shed 0 bases and J shed 6 bases, with 14 bases lying between them. The CDR3 loop spans 15 amino acids. Germline CDR1 and CDR2: LNHNV and YYDKDF (reference sequence). CDR3: CATSRDHREIAEAFF. Here the CDR3 DNA reads TGTGCCACCAGCAGAGATCACCGGGAAATCGCTGAAGCTTTCTTT.

J is TRBJ1-1 and V is TRBV29-1, with a weak D call TRBD1 (6 bases). The V end lost 0 bases, the J end lost 5 bases, and 10 bases lay between the germline ends. The CDR3 has 13 residues. Germline CDR1 is SQVTM and CDR2 is ANQGSEA. Here the CDR3 reads CSVEDWGTTEAFF. As DNA, the CDR3 is TGCAGCGTTGAAGACTGGGGGACAACTGAAGCTTTCTTT.

The chain uses TRBV6-1 and TRBJ1-2, with D hard to call. The V gene's germline CDR1 is MNHNS and CDR2 SASEGT. CDR3 length equals 12 residues. V was cut by 0 bases and J by 8 bases, with 7 bases left in between. The CDR3 bases are TGTGCCAGCAGTGAAGCGCGGACCGGCTACACCTTC. This translates into CASSEARTGYTF.

Ten or more counts support this clonotype. The rearrangement uses TRBV6-1 and TRBJ2-3; the D gene is possibly TRBD1 (6 bases). Germline assignment: CDR1 MNHNS and CDR2 SASEGT. CDR3 size: 13 residues. V lost 7 bases, J lost 3 bases, and 11 bases lay in between. DNA for the CDR3: TGTGCCAGCAACAGGGTAGAAACAGATACGCAGTATTTT. Translation gives CASNRVETDTQYF.

This clonotype was counted between two and nine times. The chain joins TRBV9 to TRBJ2-3; 13 bases line up with TRBD2. The V gene's germline CDR1 is SGDLS and CDR2 YYNGEE. V was clipped by 4 bases and J by 4 bases; unmatched bases: 6. The CDR3 sequence is 16 residues long. CDR3 protein: CASSSRLAGGPDTQYF. The CDR3 DNA follows: TGTGCCAGCAGCTCCCGACTAGCGGGGGGCCCAGATACGCAGTATTTT.

This clonotype turned up a few times. The chain employs TRBV6-5 and TRBJ1-4; 8 bases are a match to TRBD1. This CDR3 region has 14 residues. Germline values: CDR1 MNHEY, CDR2 SVGAGI. The V gene end was trimmed by 5 bases and the J gene end by 8 bases; junction bases not matched to a gene: 7. The chain's CDR3 is CASSIDRGGEKLFF. In DNA form, the CDR3 reads TGTGCCAGCAGTATCGACAGGGGCGGAGAAAAACTGTTTTTT.

The rearrangement uses TRBV5-1 and TRBJ2-3; 10 bases agree with TRBD2. Germline CDR1 and CDR2: SGHRS and YFSETQ. V lost 1 base and J lost 5; bases outside the gene matches: 7. The CDR3 is made up of 16 amino acids. In DNA, the CDR3 is TGCGCCAGCAGCTTGCAACCAGCGGGGGGGCAAGATACGCAGTATTTT. Protein: CASSLQPAGGQDTQYF.

This clonotype was recorded a few times. This chain connects TRBV20-1 to TRBJ2-5; TRBD1 matches 9 bases. Looked up from germline, CDR1 is DFQATT and CDR2 is SNEGSKA (reference sequence). The CDR3 runs 16 residues. After removal of 3 bases from V and 4 bases from J, the junction contained 12 bases not matched to a gene. The chain's CDR3 is CSARAIVTGGTETQYF. DNA of the CDR3: TGCAGTGCTAGGGCAATTGTTACAGGGGGCACAGAGACCCAGTACTTC.

V is TRBV12-3 or TRBV12-4 and J is TRBJ2-7; a possible D gene is TRBD1 (5 bases). Between the trimmed V and J ends, which lost 6 bases and 3 bases, there was a span of 21 bases. The CDR3 length is 16 residues. The CDR3 loop reads CASSQSWGRWGYEQYF. The CDR3 DNA reads TGTGCCAGCAGCCAGTCCTGGGGCCGGTGGGGCTACGAGCAGTACTTC.

This clonotype has ten or more counts. CDR3 nucleotides: TGTGCCAGCAGTTCGGACACGAACACCGGGGAGCTGTTTTTT. Its protein is CASSSDTNTGELFF. The chain links TRBV27 to TRBJ2-2; D perhaps matches TRBD1 (5 bases). V lost 4 bases, J lost 0 bases, and 6 bases lay in between. Germline loops: CDR1 MNHEY, CDR2 SMNVEV (reference sequence). CDR3 length equals 14 residues.

This chain connects TRBV5-6 to TRBJ2-5; tentatively, D is TRBD1 or TRBD2 (5 bases each). V was cut by 5 bases and J by 4 bases, with 18 bases left in between. CDR1 is SGHDT and CDR2 is YYEEEE in the germline V gene. The CDR3 is made up of 15 amino acids. In DNA form, the CDR3 reads TGTGCCAGCAGGGCACCGGGACCGAGTGGAGAGACCCAGTACTTC. It encodes CASRAPGPSGETQYF. Full variable domain (missing parts from reference TRBV5-6 and TRBJ2-5): DAGVTQSPTHLIKTRGQQVTLRCSPKSGHDTVSWYQQALGQGPQFIFQYYEEEERQRGNFPDRFSGHQFPNYSSELNVNALLLGDSALYLCASRAPGPSGETQYFGPGTRLLVL.

The chain couples TRBV12-3 or TRBV12-4 to TRBJ2-2; 8 bases agree with TRBD2. V was clipped by 3 bases and J by 6 bases; unmatched bases: 15. The CDR3 has 18 residues. The CDR3 sequence is CASSLIVGPGRVPGELFF. CDR3 DNA: TGTGCCAGCAGTTTGATCGTTGGGCCCGGGAGGGTCCCCGGGGAGCTGTTTTTT.

The rearrangement joins TRBV20-1 to TRBJ2-1; 7 bases are shared with TRBD2. This CDR3 is 14 amino acids long. Per germline, CDR1 DFQATT and CDR2 SNEGSKA (reference sequence). V lost 1 base to trimming and J lost 3 bases; unmatched junction nucleotides: 3. The CDR3 is CSARVASGYNEQFF. In nucleotides, the CDR3 is TGCAGTGCTAGAGTGGCTAGCGGCTACAATGAGCAGTTCTTC.

The V and J genes are TRBV6-5 and TRBJ2-7, with 7 bases identical to TRBD1. V lost 0 bases, J lost 2 bases, and 4 bases stayed unmatched. The CDR3 is made up of 15 amino acids. Germline lookup yields CDR1 MNHEY and CDR2 SVGAGI. The CDR3, as DNA: TGTGCCAGCAGTTACTCGGTGACAGGGACCTACGAGCAGTACTTC. Its protein is CASSYSVTGTYEQYF.

This clonotype was seen many times. V is TRBV27 and J is TRBJ2-7; 8 nucleotides agree with TRBD1. Germline V CDR1 and CDR2: MNHEY, SMNVEV (reference sequence). The ends lost 5 bases at V and 1 base at J; junction bases unmatched: 4. There are 14 residues in the CDR3. Here the CDR3 DNA reads TGTGCCAGCAGTACCCGGGACAGGTCCTACGAGCAGTACTTC. Protein: CASSTRDRSYEQYF.

The chain uses TRBV12-3 or TRBV12-4 and TRBJ1-2, with D uncertain. This CDR3 comprises 12 residues. The V and J ends lost 3 bases and 7 bases respectively, with 9 bases between them. The CDR3 protein is CASSLGGLGYTF. Written as DNA, the CDR3 is TGTGCCAGCAGTTTGGGCGGTCTTGGCTACACCTTC.

This rearrangement joins TRBV11-3 to TRBJ1-2, with D tentatively TRBD1 (5 bases). The CDR3 runs to 14 residues. Per germline, CDR1 SGHNT and CDR2 YENEEA. Trimming stripped 1 base from V and 5 bases from J, with 11 bases between. CDR3 in DNA: TGTGCCAGCAGCTTAGGATCCCAGGGATATGGCTACACCTTC. Translated, it gives CASSLGSQGYGYTF.

A few counts support this clonotype. CDR3 coding DNA: TGTGCCAGCAGCCCATCGAGTGACTATGGCTACACCTTC. Protein sequence: CASSPSSDYGYTF. The chain joins TRBV7-2 to TRBJ1-2, with D unresolved. Germline V gene lookup returns CDR1 SGHTA and CDR2 FQGNSA. Trimming removed 5 bases at V and 3 bases at J, with 10 bases between. The CDR3 is 13 residues long.

V is TRBV12-3 or TRBV12-4 and J is TRBJ1-2; a possible D gene is TRBD1 (5 bases). The CDR3 is 14 amino acids. The V end lost 5 bases, the J end lost 5 bases, and 15 bases lay between the germline ends. The CDR3 reads CASSQGGLDYGYTF. The CDR3 nucleotides read TGTGCCAGCAGTCAGGGAGGGCTAGATTATGGCTACACCTTC.

This clonotype appeared a few times. The chain is built from TRBV3-1 and TRBJ2-4; 15 bases match TRBD2. The CDR3 loop spans 17 amino acids. Trimming took 5 bases from V and 0 from J; bases not matched to a gene: 2. Germline V CDR1 and CDR2: LGHDT, YNNKEL (reference sequence). CDR3: CASSEGLAGGAKNIQYF. The CDR3 DNA reads TGTGCCAGCAGCGAGGGACTAGCGGGGGGAGCCAAAAACATTCAGTACTTC.